This TCR beta chain was recovered during a study of immune heterogeneity within non-small cell lung tumors. The overall study: Histologically, several tumors were squamous cell carcinomas and approximately eleven were non-squamous carcinomas. The remaining 1 tumor was not otherwise specified. Study conclusions and caveats: Local T-cell clonality was recorded as moderately but significantly correlated with local tumor mutational burden, with R about 0.34. Within each patient, tumor sites shared identical dominant CDR3 beta clonotypes and also held site-unique high-frequency clones.

TCR beta CDR3 regions came from multiplex PCR with 32 forward V and 13 reverse J primers. TCRdb reanalysed the multiplex PCR reads using MiXCR and keeps one entry per CDR3 protein. In the table there are over 12,000 distinct CDR3 sequences, 25% to 35% of which are singletons. As template, the study used bulk tumor genomic DNA at about 540 ng per sample. Biopsies, several per primary tumor and spaced far apart, were collected during surgery. Enrolled patients presented with newly diagnosed, previously untreated non-small cell lung cancer and underwent curative surgery. Donors comprised newly diagnosed non-small cell lung cancer patients undergoing surgery with curative intent. This clonotype rates as large. The antigen is not known. The length of the CDR3 is 16 residues. The V gene end was trimmed by 5 bases and the J gene end by 1 base; junction bases not matched to a gene: 7. Germline CDR1 and CDR2: MNHNS and SASEGT.

The source material was lung tumor tissue. The chain recombines TRBV6-1 with TRBJ2-7, with TRBD1 matching 11 bases. This receptor was taken from a man in his forties with non-small cell lung cancer. CDR3 residues: CASSNSGTGGSYEQYF. The DNA for the CDR3 is TGTGCCAGCAGTAATTCCGGGACAGGGGGATCCTACGAGCAGTACTTC.